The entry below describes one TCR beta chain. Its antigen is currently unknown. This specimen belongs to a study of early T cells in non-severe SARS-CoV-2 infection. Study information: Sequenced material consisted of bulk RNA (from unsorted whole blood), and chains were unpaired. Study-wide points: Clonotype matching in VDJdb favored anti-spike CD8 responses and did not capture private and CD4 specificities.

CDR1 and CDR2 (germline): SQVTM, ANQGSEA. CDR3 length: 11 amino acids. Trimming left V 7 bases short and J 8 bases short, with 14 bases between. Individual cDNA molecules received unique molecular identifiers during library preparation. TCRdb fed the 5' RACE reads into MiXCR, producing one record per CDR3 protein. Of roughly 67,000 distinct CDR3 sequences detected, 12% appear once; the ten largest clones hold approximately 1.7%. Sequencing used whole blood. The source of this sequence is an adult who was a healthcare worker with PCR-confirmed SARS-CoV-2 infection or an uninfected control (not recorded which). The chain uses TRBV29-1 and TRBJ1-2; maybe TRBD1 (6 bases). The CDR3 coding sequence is TGCAGCGGTACAGGGAGGGGCGGCTACACCTTC. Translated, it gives CSGTGRGGYTF.